This T cell receptor beta chain came from a study of technical replicates of blood from a few donors (dated by TCRdb to 2016 to 2017). In regard to this clone: Its antigen target is currently unknown. Base qualities are not provided; no much larger clone lies one nucleotide away.

The CDR3 starts with the cysteine, ends with the phenylalanine, and has 17 residues. This entry keeps only the CDR3 DNA: 51 bases, framed from base 1. The germline V gene encodes CDR1 SGHDT and CDR2 YYEEEE. V is clipped by 1 base and J by 2 bases, and the sequence between their germline boundaries is 16 bases long. The library came from the immunoSEQ multiplex PCR assay. This immuneACCESS table, as held by TCRdb, lists in-frame sequences with V and J called but not all clones. Of the missing ones, under half trace to an unresolved V gene in checked studies; the others have no known cause. The sample table shows around 98,000 clones, and approximately 96% are seen once. Jointly, the top ten make up over 0.2% of the sample.

Sequencing used T cells isolated from PBMCs. The sequence was obtained from a human donor in good health. The chain is encoded by TRBV5-6 joined to TRBJ2-1; a confident D gene designation cannot be given. The nucleotide sequence reads TGTGCCAGCAGCTTGTCATACGGCGGTCGCACCTACAATGAGCAGTTCTTC. This is translated as CASSLSYGGRTYNEQFF.